Each of the 27 T cell receptor beta chains below was sequenced from the same sample in a study of cytomegalovirus exposure and HLA in healthy donors. Both 60 Vbeta primers and 13 Jbeta primers went into the PCR. Some clones are missing from TCRdb's copy, which holds only in-frame ones; the method was immunoSEQ multiplex PCR. Of some 160,000 clones detected, about four fifths appear once; the ten largest clones hold approximately 8%. Sequences were obtained from PBMCs. These receptors were collected from a male donor in good health and CMV-seropositive.

The V and J genes are TRBV5-4 and TRBJ1-2; the D gene is possibly TRBD1 (6 bases). The CDR3 extends over 14 amino acids. Germline lookup yields CDR1 SGHNT and CDR2 YYREEE (reference sequence). V dropped 3 bases and J dropped 4 bases, with 13 bases sitting between them. The CDR3 loop is CASSSSGQVYGYTF. Here the CDR3 DNA reads TGTGCCAGCAGCTCCTCGGGACAAGTCTATGGCTACACCTTC.

A few counts support this clone. The chain uses TRBV7-2 and TRBJ2-2; perhaps TRBD1 as D (5 bases). The V end was cut by 5 bases, the J end by 6 bases, with 13 bases between. CDR3 size: 14 residues. CDR1 and CDR2 from the germline V gene are SGHTA and FQGNSA. CDR3 residues: CASSDQGSAGELFF. CDR3 nucleotide sequence: TGTGCCAGCAGCGACCAGGGTTCGGCCGGGGAGCTGTTTTTT. Full variable domain (remainder filled in from reference TRBV7-2 and TRBJ2-2): GAGVSQSPSNKVTEKGKDVELRCDPISGHTALYWYRQSLGQGLEFLIYFQGNSAPDKSGLPSDRFSAERTGGSVSTLTIQRTQQEDSAVYLCASSDQGSAGELFFGEGSRLTVL.

V is TRBV29-1 and J is TRBJ2-5; 7 nucleotides align to TRBD1. The CDR3 is 13 residues long. V trimming: 4 bases; J trimming: 2 bases; junction bases outside the gene matches: 4. CDR1 SQVTM and CDR2 ANQGSEA come from the germline V gene. The CDR3 DNA follows: TGCAGCGTTGGACAGGGAAGACAAGAGACCCAGTACTTC. It is translated as CSVGQGRQETQYF. Variable domain in full (rest from reference TRBV29-1 and TRBJ2-5): SAVISQKPSRDICQRGTSLTIQCQVDSQVTMMFWYRQQPGQSLTLIATANQGSEATYESGFVIDKFPISRPNLTFSTLTVSNMSPEDSSIYLCSVGQGRQETQYFGPGTRLLVL.

This chain uses TRBV5-1 with TRBJ2-3; 9 positions match TRBD1. CDR1 and CDR2 (germline): SGHRS, YFSETQ. The CDR3 spans 15 residues. After removal of 4 bases from V and 1 base from J, the junction contained 4 bases not matched to a gene. Here the CDR3 DNA reads TGCGCCAGCAGCACGGACAGGGGCGGCACAGATACGCAGTATTTT. Translation gives CASSTDRGGTDTQYF.

The chain combines TRBV19 with TRBJ2-7; 9 bases agree with TRBD1. Trimming took 4 bases from V and 5 from J; bases not matched to a gene: 15. The CDR3 covers 17 residues. Germline V CDR1 and CDR2: LNHDA, SQIVND (reference sequence). In DNA form, the CDR3 reads TGTGCCAGTAGTAAGGGGGGAGGGACAGGGTATATCGACGAGCAGTACTTC. It codes for CASSKGGGTGYIDEQYF. The variable domain in full, completed from reference TRBV19 and TRBJ2-7, reads DGGITQSPKYLFRKEGQNVTLSCEQNLNHDAMYWYRQDPGQGLRLIYYSQIVNDFQKGDIAEGYSVSREKKESFPLTVTSAQKNPTAFYLCASSKGGGTGYIDEQYFGPGTRLTVT.

The gene calls are TRBV5-5 and TRBJ1-2; a possible D gene is TRBD1 (5 bases). V gave up 1 base and J gave up 4 bases, with 20 bases separating them. The CDR3 is 17 residues long. CDR1 SGHKS and CDR2 YYEKEE come from the germline V gene (reference sequence). CDR3 nucleotide sequence: TGTGCCAGCAGCTTGACCCTCGTATGGGGGGGAGTCTATGGCTACACCTTC. It specifies CASSLTLVWGGVYGYTF.

The chain joins TRBV7-9 to TRBJ2-3; perhaps TRBD2 as D (5 bases). Germline CDR1 reads SEHNR; CDR2 reads FQNEAQ (reference sequence). This CDR3 has 14 amino acids. V lost 1 base to trimming and J lost 5 bases, with 10 bases between them. The chain's CDR3 is CASSLGREGDTQYF. The CDR3 DNA reads as TGTGCCAGCAGCTTAGGCAGAGAGGGAGATACGCAGTATTTT.

The rearrangement links TRBV2 to TRBJ2-2, with 10 bases fitting TRBD1. J lost 5 bases, V lost 7 bases, and 4 bases had no gene match. Germline V gives CDR1 SNHLY, CDR2 FYNNEI. This CDR3 has 14 amino acids. CDR3 loop: CASKGTGVTGELFF. For the CDR3, the DNA is TGTGCCAGCAAGGGGACAGGGGTAACCGGGGAGCTGTTTTTT.

This clone has just one count. This chain connects TRBV7-2 to TRBJ2-7; 12 bases are shared with TRBD1. Trimming at V came to 4 bases and at J to 4 bases, leaving 5 bases not matched to a gene. Germline V gene sequence: CDR1 SGHTA, CDR2 FQGNSA. This CDR3 has 15 amino acids. The CDR3 bases are TGTGCCAGCAGCTCCGGGACAGGGGGCGGGTACGAGCAGTACTTC. Residues: CASSSGTGGGYEQYF.

V is TRBV15 and J is TRBJ2-7, with D possibly matching TRBD2 (6 bases). Looked up from germline, CDR1 is LNHNV and CDR2 is YYDKDF (reference sequence). The CDR3 is 14 residues long. Between the trimmed V and J ends, which lost 0 bases and 7 bases, there was a span of 13 bases. The CDR3 reads CATSRDAGPTEQYF. The CDR3 nucleotides are TGTGCCACCAGCAGAGATGCGGGACCTACGGAGCAGTACTTC.

The J gene is TRBJ1-4, the V gene TRBV7-9; TRBD1 matches 8 bases. CDR1 is SEHNR, CDR2 FQNEAQ, per germline (reference sequence). The V gene end was trimmed by 3 bases and the J gene end by 12 bases; junction bases not matched to a gene: 15. This CDR3 has 16 amino acids. CDR3 residues: CASSLDGTGRSQELFF. The CDR3, as DNA: TGTGCCAGCAGCTTGGATGGGACAGGTCGAAGCCAGGAACTGTTTTTT.

Here the CDR3 DNA reads TGTGCCAGCAGCTTTCTCCGGGACAGGGGGTTCTCCTCACCCCTCCACTTT. As protein: CASSFLRDRGFSSPLHF. J is TRBJ1-6 and V is TRBV7-2, with TRBD1 matching over 11 bases. This CDR3 is 17 amino acids long. Germline CDR1 reads SGHTA; CDR2 reads FQGNSA. With V trimmed by 3 bases and J by 10 bases, 11 bases remained unmatched.

This clone was detected a few times. The chain carries TRBV28 and TRBJ2-1, with D maybe TRBD2 (5 bases). CDR1 is MDHEN, CDR2 SYDVKM, per germline. V was trimmed by 6 bases and J by 9 bases, leaving 18 bases between them. The CDR3 consists of 14 residues. The CDR3 coding sequence is TGTGCCAGCAGCCCGGGGTGGGCCAAGGGTGAGCAGTTCTTC. This translates into CASSPGWAKGEQFF. Drawing the rest from reference TRBV28 and TRBJ2-1, the complete variable domain is DVKVTQSSRYLVKRTGEKVFLECVQDMDHENMFWYRQDPGLGLRLIYFSYDVKMKEKGDIPEGYSVSREKKERFSLILESASTNQTSMYLCASSPGWAKGEQFFGPGTRLTVL.

The V and J genes are TRBV7-2 and TRBJ2-3, with no clear D. The CDR3 has 14 residues. The germline CDR1 and CDR2 sequences are SGHTA and FQGNSA. Trimming left V 1 base short and J 5 bases short, with 10 bases between. The CDR3 sequence: CASSLVNYRDTQYF. The CDR3 DNA reads TGTGCCAGCAGCTTAGTTAACTATCGAGATACGCAGTATTTT.

This clone was seen more than once but under ten times. The genes are TRBV19 and TRBJ2-5; TRBD2 is a possible D gene (6 bases). CDR3 size: 15 residues. V was trimmed by 3 bases and J by 2 bases, leaving 13 bases between them. Germline V gene sequence: CDR1 LNHDA, CDR2 SQIVND (reference sequence). CDR3 loop: CASSIQGSGQETQYF. CDR3 bases: TGTGCCAGTAGTATCCAAGGCAGCGGGCAAGAGACCCAGTACTTC.

This clone was detected once. The chain carries TRBV4-3 and TRBJ2-2, with 7 bases fitting TRBD2. V lost 0 bases and J lost 6; bases outside the gene matches: 13. Germline V gene data show CDR1 as LGHNA and CDR2 as YSLEER. The CDR3 consists of 18 residues. The CDR3 nucleotides are TGCGCCAGCAGCCAAGATCCCATCGGGGGAGGGTTCCCCGGGGAGCTGTTTTTT. It codes for CASSQDPIGGGFPGELFF.

This chain joins TRBV4-3 and TRBJ2-7; 8 bases are a match to TRBD1. The CDR3 consists of 14 residues. Germline trimming cut 8 bases from V and 2 bases from J; bases unmatched to any gene: 8. The germline CDR1 and CDR2 sequences are LGHNA and YSLEER. The CDR3 DNA follows: TGCGCCAGCGGCAGGGACAGGAACGCCTACGAGCAGTACTTC. It yields the protein CASGRDRNAYEQYF.

The chain couples TRBV11-2 to TRBJ1-2; D is perhaps TRBD1 (5 bases). The V gene's germline CDR1 is SGHAT and CDR2 FQNNGV. V was shortened by 2 bases and J by 2 bases, with 12 bases between the two germline ends. The length of the CDR3 is 15 residues. The CDR3 here is CASSLSGGLNYGYTF. The CDR3 DNA follows: TGTGCCAGCAGCTTAAGTGGGGGACTAAACTATGGCTACACCTTC.

This chain links TRBV5-4 with TRBJ2-2; 8 bases align to TRBD2. The V and J ends lost 0 bases and 7 bases, in that order; junction bases with no gene match: 2. The CDR3 is 14 amino acids. CDR1 and CDR2 (germline): SGHNT, YYREEE (reference sequence). The CDR3 region has the DNA TGTGCCAGCAGCTTGGTTCTAGCGGGCGGGGAGCTGTTTTTT. Its translation: CASSLVLAGGELFF.

In its sample, this clone was seen a few times. V gene TRBV6-6 combines with J gene TRBJ2-7; 8 bases are shared with TRBD1. CDR3 size: 14 residues. Trimming took 10 bases from V and 5 from J; bases not matched to a gene: 13. CDR1 is MNHNY and CDR2 is SVGAGI in the germline V gene (reference sequence). CDR3 sequence: CATNPGQAFHEQYF. CDR3 DNA: TGTGCCACCAACCCGGGACAGGCGTTCCACGAGCAGTACTTC.

The CDR3 reads CASSRLSVSEGYGYTF. The CDR3 DNA sequence: TGTGCCAGCAGCCGCCTCTCAGTAAGCGAAGGCTATGGCTACACCTTC. V gene TRBV28 combines with J gene TRBJ1-2; D gene unclear. The germline V and J ends were trimmed by 6 bases and 4 bases, with 21 bases remaining between them. The length of the CDR3 is 16 residues. CDR1 is MDHEN, CDR2 SYDVKM, per germline.

This chain connects TRBV15 to TRBJ2-7; 7 nucleotides line up with TRBD1. The junction had 4 bases not matched to a gene; V was cut back by 0 bases and J by 2 bases. Per germline, CDR1 LNHNV and CDR2 YYDKDF (reference sequence). This CDR3 has 15 residues. DNA of the CDR3: TGTGCCACCAGCAGAGAAAGACAGGGACCCTACGAGCAGTACTTC. Its protein product is CATSRERQGPYEQYF.

The chain recombines TRBV6-1 with TRBJ2-2; 9 bases are a match to TRBD1. The germline gives CDR1 MNHNS, CDR2 SASEGT. V dropped 7 bases and J dropped 5; count of bases not matched to a gene: 5. The CDR3 is 14 residues long. In DNA, the CDR3 is TGTGCCAGCAATTGGGACAGGGAGACCGGGGAGCTGTTTTTT. As protein: CASNWDRETGELFF.

The rearrangement joins TRBV4-3 to TRBJ2-7, with D possibly TRBD1 on 6 matching bases. The CDR3 consists of 15 residues. Germline V CDR1 and CDR2: LGHNA, YSLEER. The V and J ends lost 0 bases and 4 bases respectively, with 13 bases between them. CDR3 in amino acids: CASSQDRGQTYEQYF. DNA for the CDR3: TGCGCCAGCAGCCAAGATCGAGGACAGACTTACGAGCAGTACTTC.

This chain links TRBV10-3 with TRBJ1-2; TRBD1 might be the D (5 bases). Per germline, CDR1 ENHRY and CDR2 SYGVKD. The V end was cut by 10 bases, the J end by 5 bases, with 14 bases between. This CDR3 is 12 amino acids long. CDR3 nucleotides: TGTGCCACGAACTCCGGGGGGTATGGCTACACCTTC. Its protein is CATNSGGYGYTF.

This chain links TRBV10-1 with TRBJ2-1; the D gene is possibly TRBD1 (5 bases). The CDR3 is made up of 13 amino acids. V gave up 0 bases and J gave up 7 bases, with 7 bases separating them. Germline V lookup: CDR1 WNHNN, CDR2 SYGVQD (reference sequence). CDR3: CASSESGRNEQFF. The CDR3 DNA sequence: TGCGCCAGCAGTGAGTCGGGGCGGAATGAGCAGTTCTTC.

The gene calls are TRBV11-2 and TRBJ2-7; 9 bases agree with TRBD1. Looked up from germline, CDR1 is SGHAT and CDR2 is FQNNGV. The CDR3 is made up of 18 amino acids. V was clipped by 3 bases and J by 6 bases; unmatched bases: 18. The CDR3 loop reads CASSFGSRQGVRGGEQYF. The CDR3 nucleotides are TGTGCCAGCAGCTTTGGGAGTCGACAGGGGGTCAGGGGCGGCGAGCAGTACTTC.